One T cell receptor (beta chain) is described in this entry. Its antigen remains unidentified. V trimming: 6 bases; J trimming: 3 bases; junction bases outside the gene matches: 7. The germline V gene encodes CDR1 SGHVS and CDR2 FQNEAQ. CDR3 size: 14 residues. Sequencing used immunoSEQ multiplex PCR; TCRdb keeps in-frame clones, though not all of them. Of 85,000 to 100,000 clones listed, more than 85% are singletons. The sample is drawn from a study of T cell responses to AZD1222 COVID-19 vaccine. Regarding the study as a whole: Regions left unmutated in variants are reportedly the target of nearly half of spike-specific TCRs. After two AZD1222 doses, spike-specific TCR breadth and depth rose versus day 0. Repertoire sampling was restricted to post-peak T cell response timepoints.

Sequences were derived from peripheral blood, sampled 28 days after the second AZD1222 dose. The receptor's source is an adult who received the AZD1222 COVID-19 vaccine. V gene TRBV7-8 combines with J gene TRBJ1-1, with 7 bases aligning to TRBD1. The CDR3 DNA reads TGTGCCAGCAGTTTATTTACAGGGGACACTGAAGCTTTCTTT. Translation: CASSLFTGDTEAFF.